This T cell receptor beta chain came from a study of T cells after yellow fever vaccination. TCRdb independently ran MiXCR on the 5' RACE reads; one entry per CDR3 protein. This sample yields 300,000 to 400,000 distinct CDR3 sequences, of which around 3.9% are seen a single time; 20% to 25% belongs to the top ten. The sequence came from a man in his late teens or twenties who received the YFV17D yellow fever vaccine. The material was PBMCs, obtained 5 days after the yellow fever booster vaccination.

The CDR3 sequence is CATSDQQGNGYTF. CDR3 bases: TGTGCCACCAGTGATCAGCAGGGCAATGGCTACACCTTC. The rearrangement uses TRBV24-1 and TRBJ1-2; TRBD1 is a possible D gene (5 bases). In germline, CDR1 is KGHDR, CDR2 SFDVKD. Trimming left V 3 bases short and J 6 bases short, with 10 bases between. The CDR3 extends over 13 amino acids.